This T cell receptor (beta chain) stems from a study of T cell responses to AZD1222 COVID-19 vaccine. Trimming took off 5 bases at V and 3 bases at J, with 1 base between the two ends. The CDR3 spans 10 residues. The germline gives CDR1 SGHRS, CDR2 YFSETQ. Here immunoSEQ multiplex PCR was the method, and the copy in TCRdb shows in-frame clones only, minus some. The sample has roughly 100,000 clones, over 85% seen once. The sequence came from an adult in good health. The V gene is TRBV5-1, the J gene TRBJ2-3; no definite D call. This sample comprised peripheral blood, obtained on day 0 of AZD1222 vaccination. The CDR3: CASRTDTQYF. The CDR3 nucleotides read TGCGCCAGCAGAACAGATACGCAGTATTTT. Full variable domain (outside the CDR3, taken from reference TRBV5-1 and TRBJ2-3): KAGVTQTPRYLIKTRGQQVTLSCSPISGHRSVSWYQQTPGQGLQFLFEYFSETQRNKGNFPGRFSGRQFSNSRSEMNVSTLELGDSALYLCASRTDTQYFGPGTRLTVL.